This T cell receptor (beta chain) stems from a study of blood T cell repertoires in COVID-19. Overall study context: Collection of acute and convalescent COVID-19 samples took place in the United States, Italy and Spain. The analysed material was cDNA or gDNA that came from T cells, B-cell-depleted T cells, or PBMCs.

Participant-reported clinical history was the basis for cohort assignment. Cohort 3 donors counted as recovered after two negative PCRs, clearance, or resolved symptoms. Produced via immunoSEQ multiplex PCR; TCRdb's table is partial and in-frame only. The data hold a few hundred thousand clones, with 81% observed a single time. V was pared by 7 bases and J by 5 bases, with 9 bases of the junction left unmatched. In germline, CDR1 is GTSNPN, CDR2 SVGIG (reference sequence). This CDR3 has 15 residues. The sequence was obtained from a man aged 35 to 55 who had recovered from COVID-19. Sample: PBMCs or T cells enriched from blood (not recorded which). The chain uses TRBV30 and TRBJ1-4; 11 bases align to TRBD1. The CDR3 bases are TGTGCCTTTGGACAGGGGGCAATCGGGAATGAAAAACTGTTTTTT. It translates to CAFGQGAIGNEKLFF.